These T cell receptor beta chains were read from a single sample in a study of blood T cell repertoires in COVID-19. Sequenced by immunoSEQ multiplex PCR; TCRdb stores in-frame clones only, minus some. The sample contains about 150,000 clones, under 90% of which appear only once. What was sequenced was PBMCs or T cells enriched from blood (not recorded which). The receptors come from a man aged 45-65 years who had recovered from COVID-19. The CDR3 runs from the conserved cysteine through the conserved F or W. D genes are given only for firm matches. Expanded clones get a size class; other rows say once, few or many, or leave the size out.

cdr3_aa	cdr3_nt	d_call	v_call	clone_size	j_call
CASTLDRGREFNSPLHF	TGTGCCAGCACCTTAGATCGGGGGCGGGAGTTCAATTCACCCCTCCACTTT	-	TRBV7-2	-	TRBJ1-6
CASSFSRQGYYNSPLHF	TGTGCCAGCAGTTTCTCACGACAGGGCTACTATAATTCACCCCTCCACTTT	TRBD1	TRBV27	-	TRBJ1-6
CASSTKGTGGGSYQPQHF	TGTGCCAGCAGCACCAAAGGTACAGGGGGCGGATCTTACCAGCCCCAGCATTTT	-	TRBV21-1	-	TRBJ1-5
CASSQGRNQPQHF	TGTGCCAGCAGCCAAGGGAGGAATCAGCCCCAGCATTTT	-	TRBV3-1/TRBV3-2	-	TRBJ1-5
CASSSLAGVDEQFF	TGTGCCAGCAGTTCTTTAGCGGGGGTCGATGAGCAGTTCTTC	TRBD2	TRBV6-2/TRBV6-3	-	TRBJ2-1
CATSPSGQGAMGGYTF	TGTGCCACATCCCCGAGCGGACAGGGGGCCATGGGCGGCTACACCTTC	TRBD1	TRBV10-3	-	TRBJ1-2
CASSPSGGMTDTQYF	TGTGCCAGCAGCCCTAGCGGGGGGATGACAGATACGCAGTATTTT	TRBD2	TRBV3-1/TRBV3-2	-	TRBJ2-3
CASSERRGTGSYEQYF	TGTGCCAGCAGTGAACGGCGCGGGACAGGGTCCTACGAGCAGTACTTC	TRBD1	TRBV6-1	-	TRBJ2-7
CASSRQGVGTGELFF	TGTGCCAGCAGTCGACAGGGGGTTGGCACCGGGGAGCTGTTTTTT	TRBD1	TRBV7-3	-	TRBJ2-2
CASSRRQTLTYNEQFF	TGTGCCAGCAGCCGTCGACAGACCCTGACCTACAATGAGCAGTTCTTC	-	TRBV3-1/TRBV3-2	once	TRBJ2-1
CASSQDTGQGARQPQHF	TGTGCCAGCAGCCAAGATACAGGACAGGGGGCAAGGCAGCCCCAGCATTTT	TRBD1	TRBV14	-	TRBJ1-5
CASSPGLAGQETQYF	TGTGCCAGCAGCCCGGGACTAGCGGGGCAAGAGACCCAGTACTTC	TRBD2	TRBV11-2	-	TRBJ2-5
CASSRQGYEQYF	TGTGCCAGTAGTAGACAGGGGTACGAGCAGTACTTC	TRBD1	TRBV19	few	TRBJ2-7
CASSPGGPAPSNQPQHF	TGCGCCAGCAGCCCCGGGGGGCCGGCTCCTAGCAATCAGCCCCAGCATTTT	-	TRBV4-1	-	TRBJ1-5
CASSINRGISYEQYF	TGTGCCAGTAGTATTAACAGGGGGATTTCCTACGAGCAGTACTTC	TRBD1	TRBV19	-	TRBJ2-7
CSASNWGLGTDTQYF	TGCAGTGCTAGTAATTGGGGGCTAGGGACAGATACGCAGTATTTT	-	TRBV20-1	-	TRBJ2-3